This T cell receptor beta chain was obtained from a study of response to subunit inactivated influenza vaccine listed by TCRdb under 2018. A note on the overall study: Deep quantitative profiling of the T cell receptor repertoire was used in the study to follow responses to a trivalent subunit inactivated influenza vaccine.

The library was generated by RT-PCR. The sample was run on an Illumina HiSeq 2500. TCRdb passed the public sequencing reads through fastp at Q25 and MiXCR, retaining productive beta sequences. Each record represents a unique CDR3 protein, reported with the most common genes and DNA among its rows. The sample yields fewer than 400,000 distinct CDR3 sequences; roughly a fifth were counted once. The ten largest account for roughly 10% of the sample. This clonotype turned up a few times. The target of this receptor is not known. Base qualities are not recorded, but no much larger clone differs from it by a single base. Here is what the overall study found, with its caveats: It was suggested by the authors that each seasonal influenza vaccination may recruit only a limited number of new T cells.

A distance of 12 bases separates the germline ends of V and J, which lose 3 bases and 0 bases respectively. Including the terminal cysteine and phenylalanine, the CDR3 comprises 16 residues. Only CDR3 DNA remains: 48 bases, in frame from the first base. Material: PBMCs from blood, obtained about 19 months after vaccination. The clonotype comes from a man in his fifties or sixties who received an inactivated influenza vaccine. Donor details come from another sample of the same person, matched by shared clones. The rearranged chain carries TRBV12-3 or TRBV12-4 and TRBJ1-3, with the D gene not confidently named. The CDR3 region has the sequence CASSFNGQISGNTIYF. The sequence in DNA is TGTGCCAGCAGTTTTAACGGGCAGATCTCTGGAAACACCATATATTTT.